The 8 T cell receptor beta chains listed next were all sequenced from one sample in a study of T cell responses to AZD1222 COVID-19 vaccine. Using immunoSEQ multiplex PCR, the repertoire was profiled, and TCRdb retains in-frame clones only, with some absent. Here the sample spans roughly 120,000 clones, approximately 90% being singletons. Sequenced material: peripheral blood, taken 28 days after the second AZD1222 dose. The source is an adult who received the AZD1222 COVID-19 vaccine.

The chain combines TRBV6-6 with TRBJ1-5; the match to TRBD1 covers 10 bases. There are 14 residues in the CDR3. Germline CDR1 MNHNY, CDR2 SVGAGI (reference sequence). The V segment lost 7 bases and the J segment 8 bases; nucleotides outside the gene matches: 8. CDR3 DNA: TGTGCCAGCACCGGGACAGGGGAGGTTGAGCCCCAGCATTTT. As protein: CASTGTGEVEPQHF.

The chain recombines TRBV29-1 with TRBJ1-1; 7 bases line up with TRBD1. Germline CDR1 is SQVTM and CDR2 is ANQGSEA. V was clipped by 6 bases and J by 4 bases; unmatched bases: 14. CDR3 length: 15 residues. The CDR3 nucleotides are TGCAGCGTGGCTGGGGGAGGGGGCATGGGCACTGAAGCTTTCTTT. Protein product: CSVAGGGGMGTEAFF.

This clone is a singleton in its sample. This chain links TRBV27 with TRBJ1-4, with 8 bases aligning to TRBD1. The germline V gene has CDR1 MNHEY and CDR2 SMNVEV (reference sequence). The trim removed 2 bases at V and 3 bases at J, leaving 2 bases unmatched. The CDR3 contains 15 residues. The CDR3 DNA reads TGTGCCAGCAGTTTAACAGGGGGTGCTAATGAAAAACTGTTTTTT. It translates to CASSLTGGANEKLFF.

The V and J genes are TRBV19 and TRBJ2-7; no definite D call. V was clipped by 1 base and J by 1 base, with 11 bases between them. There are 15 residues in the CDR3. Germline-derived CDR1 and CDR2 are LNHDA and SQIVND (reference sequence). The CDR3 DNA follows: TGTGCCAGTAGTATAGTAATAGACCATTCCTACGAGCAGTACTTC. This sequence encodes CASSIVIDHSYEQYF.

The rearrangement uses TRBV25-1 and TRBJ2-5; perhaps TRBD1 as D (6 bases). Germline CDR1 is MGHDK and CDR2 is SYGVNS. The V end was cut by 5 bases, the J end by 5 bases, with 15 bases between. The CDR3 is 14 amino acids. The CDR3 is CASSQTQGGETQYF. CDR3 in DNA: TGTGCCAGCAGTCAAACACAGGGCGGGGAGACCCAGTACTTC. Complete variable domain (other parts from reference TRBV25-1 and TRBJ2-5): EADIYQTPRYLVIGTGKKITLECSQTMGHDKMYWYQQDPGMELHLIHYSYGVNSTEKGDLSSESTVSRIRTEHFPLTLESARPSHTSQYLCASSQTQGGETQYFGPGTRLLVL.

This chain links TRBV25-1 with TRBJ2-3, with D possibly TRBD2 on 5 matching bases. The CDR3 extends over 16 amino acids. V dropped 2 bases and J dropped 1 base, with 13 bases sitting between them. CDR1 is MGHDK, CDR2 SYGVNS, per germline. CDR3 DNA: TGTGCCAGCAGTGAACGCTACAGCGGAGGCACAGATACGCAGTATTTT. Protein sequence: CASSERYSGGTDTQYF.

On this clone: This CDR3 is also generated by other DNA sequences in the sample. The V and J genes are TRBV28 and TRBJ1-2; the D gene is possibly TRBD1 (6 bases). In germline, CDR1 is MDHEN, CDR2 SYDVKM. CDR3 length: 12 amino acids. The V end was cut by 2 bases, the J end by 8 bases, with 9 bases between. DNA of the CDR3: TGTGCCAGCAGTTTAGAACAGGGAGGCTACACCTTC. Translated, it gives CASSLEQGGYTF.

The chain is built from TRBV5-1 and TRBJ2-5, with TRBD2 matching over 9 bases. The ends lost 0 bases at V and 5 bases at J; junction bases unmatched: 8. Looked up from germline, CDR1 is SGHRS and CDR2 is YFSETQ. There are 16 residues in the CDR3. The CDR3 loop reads CASSLEVRGRGETQYF. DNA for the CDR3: TGCGCCAGCAGCTTGGAGGTCCGCGGGAGGGGGGAGACCCAGTACTTC.